This T cell receptor (beta chain) appears in the sequencing data of a study of blood T cell repertoires in COVID-19 (dated by TCRdb to the early 2020s). In terms of the full investigation: Collaborator samples came from the United States, Italy and Spain and covered acute and convalescent phases of COVID-19. Deeply sampled blood TCRbeta repertoires from subjects exposed to, actively infected with, or recovered from COVID-19 were included in the dataset. A de-identified subject ID, COVID-19 status, age in years and sex were almost always included in the sample metadata. Where HLA class I and class II types were available, the types were taken from metadata supplied by the sample provider, not from assay-based typing. Samples were obtained from the ongoing ImmuneRACE study (first 160 participants) and from over 1,000 subjects provided by 6 global collaborators. A freely available public database, intended as a resource for researchers studying the immune response to SARS-CoV-2, is where the repertoires were released. The prospective study material was composed of cDNA or gDNA derived from T cells, B-cell-depleted T cells, or PBMCs. What the authors observed across the whole study: The amount of clinical and demographic metadata varied by source and participant and was provided uncurated.

Collaborating institutions collected whole blood in K2EDTA tubes following their own protocols. For TCRbeta analysis, collaborators shipped samples as frozen whole blood, isolated PBMCs, or DNA extracted from either of those sample types. Points on this clone: Its recognized antigen is unknown. There are no base qualities to consult, and no much larger clone falls within one base.

According to the germline V gene (reference sequence), CDR1 reads LNHDA and CDR2 reads SQIVND. V and J are trimmed by 5 bases and 1 base, and the gene matches miss 5 bases of the junction. The CDR3 goes from the cysteine to the phenylalanine over 16 residues. Of the read, only the CDR3 DNA is kept; its 48 bases are in frame from base 1. TCRbeta CDR3 regions were amplified from genomic DNA using the immunoSEQ Assay, a bias-controlled multiplex PCR. The original pipeline was this. Nucleated cell counts per sample were estimated from amplification of reference gene primers within the assay. To quantify the absolute abundance of each unique TCRbeta CDR3 rearrangement, sequence reads were collapsed and filtered. For each sample, productive Simpson clonality was calculated as the square root of Simpson's diversity index over productive rearrangements. TCRdb re-hosts the immuneACCESS table, in-frame sequences only. Its copies lack some clones; in the studies checked, an unresolved V gene accounts for under half of them, and the cause for the rest is not known. For V, J and clone size, that table is used; D and trimming come from the DNA. For this sample there are 130,000 to 150,000 clones; 85% appear just once. The leading ten clones occupy nearly 3% of the sample.

The sequenced material came from peripheral blood. This sequence uses TRBV19 and TRBJ2-3, with 11 bases matching TRBD2. This TCR came from a woman aged 40 to 50 with active or convalescent COVID-19. The CDR3 is CASSAVLAGGTDTQYF. In nucleotides, the sequence is TGTGCCAGTAGTGCAGTACTAGCGGGAGGCACAGATACGCAGTATTTT.